Listed here are 31 T cell receptor beta chains from one sample, sequenced in a study of cytomegalovirus exposure and HLA in healthy donors. The PCR used 60 Vbeta and 13 Jbeta primers. Clones were sequenced by immunoSEQ multiplex PCR, and TCRdb holds only the in-frame ones, with some missing. Among 85,000 to 95,000 clones listed, around 68% were seen once. Sample: PBMCs. Receptors originate from a man aged 25-45 years in good health and CMV-seropositive.

The rearrangement joins TRBV11-1 to TRBJ1-6, with 8 bases fitting TRBD1. The CDR3 loop spans 17 amino acids. Germline V gene lookup returns CDR1 SGHAT and CDR2 FQDESV (reference sequence). V shed 2 bases and J 7 bases; nucleotides not matched to a gene: 10. In DNA, the CDR3 is TGTGCCAGCAGCTTAAGGAACAGGGGGGCTCCCAATTCACCCCTCCACTTT. The encoded protein is CASSLRNRGAPNSPLHF.

The table lists this clone with a few counts. The chain uses TRBV10-1 and TRBJ2-7; TRBD2 might be the D (5 bases). Germline V gene data show CDR1 as WNHNN and CDR2 as SYGVQD (reference sequence). The CDR3 covers 13 residues. Trimming left V 2 bases short and J 3 bases short, with 8 bases between. For the CDR3, the DNA is TGCGCCAGCAGTGAGGGGAGAGACTACGAGCAGTACTTC. Translation gives CASSEGRDYEQYF.

V gene TRBV5-5 combines with J gene TRBJ2-3; D not certain. The CDR3 length is 12 residues. The V and J ends lost 1 base and 5 bases respectively, with 5 bases between them. CDR1 and CDR2 from the germline V gene are SGHKS and YYEKEE (reference sequence). CDR3 sequence (DNA): TGTGCCAGCAGCTTGTTCGTAGATACGCAGTATTTT. Protein sequence: CASSLFVDTQYF. Full variable domain (remainder filled in from reference TRBV5-5 and TRBJ2-3): DAGVTQSPTHLIKTRGQQVTLRCSPISGHKSVSWYQQVLGQGPQFIFQYYEKEERGRGNFPDRFSARQFPNYSSELNVNALLLGDSALYLCASSLFVDTQYFGPGTRLTVL.

This clone was counted a single time. The rearrangement uses TRBV10-1 and TRBJ1-5, with 7 bases identical to TRBD1. This CDR3 comprises 17 residues. J gave up 0 bases and V 1 base, and 6 bases lay outside the gene matches. Germline-derived CDR1 and CDR2 are WNHNN and SYGVQD (reference sequence). CDR3 coding DNA: TGCGCCAGCAGTGAGTTCACAGGGGTGAATAGCAATCAGCCCCAGCATTTT. Translation: CASSEFTGVNSNQPQHF.

V usage is TRBV7-9 and J usage is TRBJ2-7, with 7 positions matching TRBD1. Germline V gene data show CDR1 as SEHNR and CDR2 as FQNEAQ (reference sequence). V lost 4 bases to trimming and J lost 2 bases; unmatched junction nucleotides: 14. This CDR3 is 17 amino acids long. In DNA form, the CDR3 reads TGTGCCAGCAGCTCCCTTTGGGACAGCTTAGGGACCTACGAGCAGTACTTC. Amino acid sequence: CASSSLWDSLGTYEQYF.

The genes are TRBV7-8 and TRBJ1-1; TRBD1 agrees at 7 bases. This CDR3 has 17 amino acids. V dropped 0 bases and J dropped 5; count of bases not matched to a gene: 12. The germline V gene has CDR1 SGHVS and CDR2 FQNEAQ. CDR3 bases: TGTGCCAGCAGCTTAGCCGTTTTTGTAGGGGGCAGGACTGAAGCTTTCTTT. Its translation: CASSLAVFVGGRTEAFF.

The chain carries TRBV10-3 and TRBJ2-5; the D is unclear. Trimming cost V 1 base and J 4 bases, with 13 bases left between them. CDR3 size: 15 residues. CDR1 is ENHRY and CDR2 is SYGVKD in the germline V gene. The DNA for the CDR3 is TGTGCCATCAGTGAGTGGAGACGTGCTGGAGAGACCCAGTACTTC. This gives the protein CAISEWRRAGETQYF.

V is TRBV6-5 and J is TRBJ2-7; 9 positions match TRBD1. CDR3 size: 16 residues. J lost 6 bases, V lost 0 bases, and 9 bases had no gene match. Germline CDR1 is MNHEY and CDR2 is SVGAGI. CDR3 sequence: CASSYSTDRGITEQYF. CDR3 coding DNA: TGTGCCAGCAGTTACTCCACGGACAGGGGCATCACCGAGCAGTACTTC.

The chain recombines TRBV4-3 with TRBJ2-3, with unresolved D. Germline CDR1 is LGHNA and CDR2 is YSLEER. V lost 0 bases and J lost 2, with 12 bases in between. The CDR3 has 16 residues. This CDR3 reads CASSQDGTVPTDTQYF. CDR3 bases: TGCGCCAGCAGCCAAGATGGTACAGTCCCCACAGATACGCAGTATTTT.

This chain links TRBV25-1 with TRBJ2-2; TRBD1 matches 8 bases. V shed 9 bases and J 1 base; nucleotides not matched to a gene: 13. The CDR3 has 17 residues. In germline, CDR1 is MGHDK, CDR2 SYGVNS. The CDR3: CASAAELGTGNTGELFF. The CDR3 nucleotides are TGTGCCAGTGCCGCGGAGCTAGGGACAGGGAACACCGGGGAGCTGTTTTTT.

In this sample, this clone turned up a few times. The chain recombines TRBV10-3 with TRBJ1-1; no reliable D call. V shed 3 bases and J shed 0 bases, with 8 bases lying between them. Germline V gene sequence: CDR1 ENHRY, CDR2 SYGVKD. The CDR3 contains 14 residues. CDR3 DNA sequence: TGTGCCATCAGTGATGAGGGATTGAACACTGAAGCTTTCTTT. Protein sequence: CAISDEGLNTEAFF.

V is TRBV4-1 and J is TRBJ1-1; D remains ambiguous. The CDR3 sequence is 14 residues long. V dropped 0 bases and J dropped 3 bases, with 8 bases sitting between them. Germline CDR1 reads MGHRA; CDR2 reads YSYEKL. The CDR3 DNA is TGCGCCAGCAGCCAAGAACCGAGGGACACTGAAGCTTTCTTT. Translating gives CASSQEPRDTEAFF.

The chain links TRBV5-6 to TRBJ2-7; the match to TRBD1 covers 7 bases. V dropped 3 bases and J dropped 4; count of bases not matched to a gene: 10. The CDR3 extends over 15 amino acids. The V gene's germline CDR1 is SGHDT and CDR2 YYEEEE. CDR3 region: CASSSNRGPWYEQYF. As DNA, the CDR3 is TGTGCCAGCAGCTCGAACAGGGGTCCCTGGTACGAGCAGTACTTC.

The chain combines TRBV2 with TRBJ2-7; possible D gene TRBD1, 6 bases. CDR3 length: 13 amino acids. In germline, CDR1 is SNHLY, CDR2 FYNNEI. Trimming stripped 7 bases from V and 6 bases from J, with 16 bases between. The CDR3: CASIPGTNLEQYF. As DNA, the CDR3 is TGTGCCAGCATCCCCGGGACAAACCTCGAGCAGTACTTC.

V usage is TRBV27 and J usage is TRBJ2-3; TRBD2 might be the D (6 bases). Germline CDR1 and CDR2: MNHEY and SMNVEV (reference sequence). V was trimmed by 3 bases and J by 5 bases, leaving 21 bases between them. The CDR3 has 17 residues. CDR3 amino acids: CASSFYRGGGDIDTQYF. CDR3 coding DNA: TGTGCCAGCAGTTTTTATAGGGGAGGTGGAGACATAGATACGCAGTATTTT.

This rearrangement joins TRBV30 to TRBJ1-5; D gene uncertain. Deletions cut 3 bases from V and 0 bases from J, with 9 bases between. The CDR3 has 14 residues. Germline V gene sequence: CDR1 GTSNPN, CDR2 SVGIG (reference sequence). In nucleotides, the CDR3 is TGTGCCTGGAGAAATGGAGATAGCAATCAGCCCCAGCATTTT. Translation gives CAWRNGDSNQPQHF.

The chain combines TRBV10-2 with TRBJ2-7; 9 nucleotides match TRBD2. The CDR3 runs to 14 residues. V dropped 8 bases and J dropped 3; count of bases not matched to a gene: 8. Germline V CDR1 and CDR2: WSHSY, SAAADI. The CDR3 loop reads CASLGASGVYEQYF. The CDR3 region has the DNA TGCGCCAGCCTGGGGGCTAGCGGGGTCTACGAGCAGTACTTC.

CDR3 sequence: CASSEAGSMNTEAFF. CDR3 DNA sequence: TGTGCCAGCAGTGAAGCAGGGAGCATGAACACTGAAGCTTTCTTT. This sequence joins TRBV6-1 and TRBJ1-1; D is undetermined. Trimming took off 0 bases at V and 0 bases at J, with 8 bases between the two ends. The CDR3 is made up of 15 amino acids. CDR1 is MNHNS and CDR2 is SASEGT in the germline V gene.

CDR3 nucleotide sequence: TGTGCCAGCAGTTACCTTCCAGGGAATGGCTACACCTTC. As protein: CASSYLPGNGYTF. The chain is built from TRBV6-6 and TRBJ1-2, with D perhaps TRBD1 (5 bases). The CDR3 runs 13 residues. The germline V gene encodes CDR1 MNHNY and CDR2 SVGAGI (reference sequence). The V gene lost 2 bases and the J gene lost 6 bases, with 10 bases spanning the gap.

This clone was seen a handful of times. The genes are TRBV6-5 and TRBJ1-1; D may be TRBD1 (6 bases). The CDR3 length is 13 residues. Per germline, CDR1 MNHEY and CDR2 SVGAGI. Trimming took 6 bases from V and 1 from J, leaving 9 bases between them. This chain's CDR3 is CASSLDRNTEAFF. CDR3 nucleotide sequence: TGTGCCAGCAGCCTGGACAGGAACACTGAAGCTTTCTTT.

V gene TRBV30 combines with J gene TRBJ2-6; D uncertain. Trimming removed 2 bases at V and 3 bases at J, with 8 bases between. Per the germline V gene, CDR1 is GTSNPN and CDR2 is SVGIG (reference sequence). CDR3 length: 14 residues. CDR3 in DNA: TGTGCCTGGAGTACCCGAGGTGGGGCCAACGTCCTGACTTTC. Translation: CAWSTRGGANVLTF.

This clone has more than one count but fewer than ten. The chain has TRBV6-5 and TRBJ2-1, with TRBD1 identical over 10 bases. The CDR3 has 15 residues. V lost 5 bases and J lost 8; bases outside the gene matches: 9. The germline V gene encodes CDR1 MNHEY and CDR2 SVGAGI. The CDR3 sequence: CASSPWTGGTDEQFF. CDR3 coding DNA: TGTGCCAGCAGTCCGTGGACAGGGGGAACGGATGAGCAGTTCTTC.

With respect to this clone: One end of the junction does not line up with germline, which may come from a read error. The V gene is TRBV6-5, the J gene TRBJ1-5; 7 bases fit TRBD1. CDR1 and CDR2 (germline): MNHEY, SVGAGI. CDR3 length: 14 residues. CDR3 sequence reads: CASSLGQRNQPQHF. In DNA, the CDR3 is TGTGCCAGCAGCCTGGGACAGCGCAACCAGCCCCAGCATTTT.

A few counts support this clone. This chain links TRBV5-8 with TRBJ2-1; D perhaps matches TRBD1 (6 bases). With 2 bases removed from V and 3 bases from J, the gap between germline ends came to 12 bases. This CDR3 comprises 15 residues. The germline CDR1 and CDR2 sequences are SGHTS and YDEGEE. CDR3 bases: TGTGCCAGCAGCTTCCGGGACACCCACTACAATGAGCAGTTCTTC. This encodes CASSFRDTHYNEQFF.

The genes are TRBV5-5 and TRBJ2-2, with 7 bases aligning to TRBD1. The ends lost 0 bases at V and 4 bases at J; junction bases unmatched: 9. Germline CDR1 is SGHKS and CDR2 is YYEKEE (reference sequence). The length of the CDR3 is 17 residues. CDR3 coding DNA: TGTGCCAGCAGCTTGGAGGGTCAGGGGGTCTTCACCGGGGAGCTGTTTTTT. It translates to CASSLEGQGVFTGELFF.

This clone was seen just once. The rearrangement joins TRBV7-8 to TRBJ2-7, with D uncertain. CDR1 SGHVS and CDR2 FQNEAQ come from the germline V gene. This CDR3 is 16 amino acids long. The V gene lost 1 base and the J gene lost 2 bases, with 15 bases spanning the gap. The CDR3 region is CASSLVTATNPYEQYF. The CDR3 DNA sequence: TGTGCCAGCAGCTTAGTAACAGCCACCAATCCCTACGAGCAGTACTTC.

V gene TRBV25-1 combines with J gene TRBJ1-1; possibly TRBD1 for D (5 bases). There are 13 residues in the CDR3. The V gene's germline CDR1 is MGHDK and CDR2 SYGVNS. V dropped 4 bases and J dropped 4 bases, with 10 bases sitting between them. CDR3: CASSADSVTEAFF. In DNA, the CDR3 is TGTGCCAGCAGTGCCGACAGTGTCACTGAAGCTTTCTTT.

The chain carries TRBV5-1 and TRBJ2-5; 14 bases are a match to TRBD2. The CDR3 is made up of 17 amino acids. Germline values: CDR1 SGHRS, CDR2 YFSETQ. The V and J ends lost 1 base and 5 bases, in that order; junction bases with no gene match: 7. The CDR3 nucleotides read TGCGCCAGCAGCTTGTTAGGACTAGCGGGGGGCGTGGAGACCCAGTACTTC. This sequence encodes CASSLLGLAGGVETQYF.

This chain joins TRBV7-9 and TRBJ1-3; D remains ambiguous. The V end lost 6 bases, the J end lost 0 bases, and 9 bases lay between the germline ends. The CDR3 length is 14 residues. The germline V gene encodes CDR1 SEHNR and CDR2 FQNEAQ (reference sequence). The CDR3 DNA sequence: TGTGCCAGCAGTTCAGGTAGCTCTGGAAACACCATATATTTT. The encoded protein is CASSSGSSGNTIYF.

This rearrangement joins TRBV5-1 to TRBJ2-5; 10 bases map to TRBD1. After removal of 5 bases from V and 5 bases from J, the junction contained 6 bases not matched to a gene. The germline CDR1 and CDR2 sequences are SGHRS and YFSETQ. The CDR3 covers 14 residues. CDR3 region: CASRIGTGDETQYF. The CDR3 region has the DNA TGCGCCAGCAGGATCGGGACAGGGGACGAGACCCAGTACTTC. The complete variable domain, with remaining parts taken from reference TRBV5-1 and TRBJ2-5, reads KAGVTQTPRYLIKTRGQQVTLSCSPISGHRSVSWYQQTPGQGLQFLFEYFSETQRNKGNFPGRFSGRQFSNSRSEMNVSTLELGDSALYLCASRIGTGDETQYFGPGTRLLVL.

This clone was picked up a small number of times. The V call is TRBV7-3, the J call TRBJ1-1, with D maybe TRBD1 (6 bases). Germline assignment: CDR1 SGHTA and CDR2 FQGTGA. With 8 bases removed from V and 3 bases from J, the gap between germline ends came to 13 bases. This CDR3 contains 13 residues. CDR3 region: CASSRGQHTEAFF. CDR3 nucleotides: TGTGCCAGCTCCCGAGGACAGCACACTGAAGCTTTCTTT.